This T cell receptor (beta chain) was identified during a study of blood T cell repertoires in COVID-19. Sequenced by immunoSEQ multiplex PCR; TCRdb stores in-frame clones only, minus some. The sample has some 150,000 clones; around 87% are singletons. The germline gives CDR1 MNHEY, CDR2 SVGEGT. The CDR3 extends over 14 amino acids. V dropped 4 bases and J dropped 6; count of bases not matched to a gene: 6. Input material: peripheral blood. The origin of this receptor is a man aged 45-65 years with active COVID-19. This sequence joins TRBV6-2 or TRBV6-3 and TRBJ2-7, with TRBD1 matching over 10 bases. CDR3: CASSSTGGAPEQYF. CDR3 DNA: TGTGCCAGCAGTTCGACAGGGGGCGCACCCGAGCAGTACTTC.